Below are 24 T cell receptor beta chains sequenced from a single sample in a study of CD8+CD57+ T cells in acquired aplastic anemia. Template material for TCR beta VDJ and CDR3 profiling consisted of genomic DNA. TCRdb itself ran the reads through MiXCR, one entry per CDR3 protein. The profile shows 350,000 to 450,000 distinct CDR3 sequences, around 68% of them singletons. Input material: sorted CD4+, CD8+, or CD8+CD57+ T cells (not recorded which) from PBMCs. The receptors come from a human donor in good health, serving as a control.

The chain combines TRBV11-2 with TRBJ2-2; no definite D call. CDR1 SGHAT and CDR2 FQNNGV come from the germline V gene. The CDR3 sequence is 16 residues long. Written as DNA, the CDR3 is TGTGCTAGTGGTTTGGAAGGCTGGACGAACACCGGGGAGCTGTTTTTT. It codes for CASGLEGWTNTGELFF.

CDR3 sequence (DNA): TGTGCCAGCAGGGGTCGGAATTCACCCCTCCACTTT. It is translated as CASRGRNSPLHF. The chain is built from TRBV2 and TRBJ1-6, with no clear D. This CDR3 region has 12 residues. Looked up from germline, CDR1 is SNHLY and CDR2 is FYNNEI. The V and J ends lost 6 bases and 7 bases respectively, with 7 bases between them.

This clonotype has at least ten counts. The rearrangement links TRBV5-8 to TRBJ2-3; 7 bases are a match to TRBD2. The length of the CDR3 is 14 residues. Germline lookup yields CDR1 SGHTS and CDR2 YDEGEE. Losses at the gene ends were 2 bases for V and 3 bases for J; bases not matched to a gene: 3. The CDR3 DNA sequence: TGTGCCAGCAGCTTAAAGGGAGGGACAGATACGCAGTATTTT. Translation: CASSLKGGTDTQYF.

The V call is TRBV20-1, the J call TRBJ1-1, with 8 bases aligning to TRBD1. This CDR3 has 14 residues. V lost 4 bases to trimming and J lost 6 bases; unmatched junction nucleotides: 10. The V gene's germline CDR1 is DFQATT and CDR2 SNEGSKA (reference sequence). The CDR3 DNA sequence: TGCAGTGCTACTTCAGGGGGCAATCAGCCTGAAGCTTTCTTT. This codes for CSATSGGNQPEAFF.

V gene TRBV6-1 combines with J gene TRBJ1-2; unclear D gene. The CDR3 length is 14 residues. Between the trimmed V and J ends, which lost 6 bases and 5 bases, there was a span of 16 bases. From germline, CDR1 is MNHNS and CDR2 SASEGT. DNA for the CDR3: TGTGCCAGCAGCTCCCAAGGCAGCCAATATGGCTACACCTTC. Amino acid sequence: CASSSQGSQYGYTF.

The rearrangement uses TRBV20-1 and TRBJ2-7; a possible D gene is TRBD1 (6 bases). There are 14 residues in the CDR3. The ends were cut back, 6 bases at V and 3 bases at J, with 18 bases in the middle. Germline CDR1 DFQATT, CDR2 SNEGSKA (reference sequence). CDR3 amino acids: CSAGGETQYYEQYF. CDR3 nucleotide sequence: TGCAGTGCAGGGGGAGAGACCCAGTACTACGAGCAGTACTTC.

The chain recombines TRBV2 with TRBJ1-5; a possible D gene is TRBD1 (5 bases). Trimming cost V 6 bases and J 1 base, with 16 bases left between them. Per the germline V gene, CDR1 is SNHLY and CDR2 is FYNNEI. This CDR3 region has 16 residues. The CDR3, as DNA: TGTGCCAGCAGACCCACCGGGGACTGGAGCAATCAGCCCCAGCATTTT. Its translation: CASRPTGDWSNQPQHF.

Remarks on this clonotype: The CDR3 ends on some other residue instead of the conserved phenylalanine or tryptophan, so this is likely a read error. The chain uses TRBV7-9 and TRBJ2-7; D unresolved. The CDR3 covers 12 residues. Germline V gene lookup returns CDR1 SEHNR and CDR2 FQNEAQ (reference sequence). The CDR3 bases are TGTGCCAGCAGCACGGGTTACTACGGGCAGTACCTC. Its protein is CASSTGYYGQYL.

Of note for this clonotype: A read error is possible here, since a much larger clone lies one base away. The V gene is TRBV30, the J gene TRBJ2-1; TRBD2 might be the D (5 bases). This CDR3 spans 13 amino acids. The germline CDR1 and CDR2 sequences are GTSNPN and SVGIG (reference sequence). The V gene lost 2 bases and the J gene lost 6 bases, with 11 bases spanning the gap. CDR3 amino acids: CAWSTEVGNEQFF. CDR3 DNA sequence: TGTGCCTGGAGTACGGAGGTTGGCAATGAGCAGTTCTTC.

This clonotype was seen a single time. V and J are TRBV9 and TRBJ1-1; the D gene is possibly TRBD1 (6 bases). The CDR3 length is 15 residues. The V and J ends lost 0 bases and 7 bases respectively, with 16 bases between them. Looked up from germline, CDR1 is SGDLS and CDR2 is YYNGEE. CDR3 sequence (DNA): TGTGCCAGCAGCGTAGTGCCGGGGGGGGCTCGTGAAGCTTTCTTT. Translated, it gives CASSVVPGGAREAFF.

The chain combines TRBV6-5 with TRBJ1-1, with 7 bases matching TRBD1. CDR3 length equals 17 residues. The V and J ends lost 5 bases and 1 base, in that order; junction bases with no gene match: 13. Germline CDR1 MNHEY, CDR2 SVGAGI. The CDR3 here is CASSEGQDCFTNTEAFF. CDR3 sequence (DNA): TGTGCCAGCAGTGAAGGACAGGACTGTTTTACGAACACTGAAGCTTTCTTT.

The chain joins TRBV12-3 or TRBV12-4 to TRBJ2-3; TRBD2 matches at 9 bases. V trimming: 10 bases; J trimming: 1 base; junction bases outside the gene matches: 12. The CDR3 has 16 residues. In DNA, the CDR3 is TGTGCCATCAGCGATCGCGCGGGGGGGCGCACAGATACGCAGTATTTT. Translation gives CAISDRAGGRTDTQYF.

This clonotype was seen at least ten times. This rearrangement joins TRBV25-1 to TRBJ2-1; D gene uncertain. Germline-derived CDR1 and CDR2 are MGHDK and SYGVNS. V dropped 5 bases and J dropped 3 bases, with 11 bases sitting between them. This CDR3 contains 14 residues. The CDR3 is CASSSPGDYNEQFF. As DNA, the CDR3 is TGTGCCAGCAGTAGCCCGGGCGACTACAATGAGCAGTTCTTC. Variable domain in full (rest from reference TRBV25-1 and TRBJ2-1): EADIYQTPRYLVIGTGKKITLECSQTMGHDKMYWYQQDPGMELHLIHYSYGVNSTEKGDLSSESTVSRIRTEHFPLTLESARPSHTSQYLCASSSPGDYNEQFFGPGTRLTVL.

Note on this clonotype: Without the conserved terminal phenylalanine or tryptophan, this CDR3 likely stems from a read error. The DNA is omitted, as the CDR3 cannot be located on it reliably, and the CDR3 follows TCRdb's listing. The genes are TRBV9 and TRBJ1-6; the table names TRBD1, a call not compared with the DNA. The CDR3 extends over 13 residues, inclusive of both ends. Germline values: CDR1 SGDLS, CDR2 YYNGEE. The CDR3 reads CARSERAGSPYQL.

The chain has TRBV7-9 and TRBJ1-2; D gene unclear. Germline assignment: CDR1 SEHNR and CDR2 FQNEAQ (reference sequence). Trimming removed 6 bases at V and 5 bases at J, with 19 bases between. The CDR3 runs 15 residues. CDR3 DNA sequence: TGTGCCAGCAGTCCGCAACAGCGCGCACCTTATGGCTACACCTTC. Amino acid sequence: CASSPQQRAPYGYTF.

As to this clonotype: The conserved phenylalanine or tryptophan normally closing the CDR3 is absent here, so this likely arose from a read error. The limits of the CDR3 on the DNA are not certain, so only TCRdb's listed CDR3 is given. V and J are TRBV2 and TRBJ2-4; the table assigns TRBD1, which was not confirmed against the DNA. Per the germline V gene, CDR1 is SNHLY and CDR2 is FYNNEI. From its first to its last residue, the CDR3 has 13 amino acids. CDR3 loop: CASREGTGGTENH.

This chain joins TRBV9 and TRBJ1-2; unclear D gene. The CDR3 consists of 15 residues. Germline assignment: CDR1 SGDLS and CDR2 YYNGEE. Trimming left V 4 bases short and J 6 bases short, with 19 bases between. DNA for the CDR3: TGTGCCAGCAGCTTAGACCCGAGGGCGGAGGATGGCTACACCTTC. Translating gives CASSLDPRAEDGYTF.

This clonotype occurred many times. The CDR3 reads CASSEVKGSYNEQFF. The CDR3 region has the DNA TGTGCCAGCAGTGAGGTAAAGGGGTCCTACAATGAGCAGTTCTTC. The chain carries TRBV6-1 and TRBJ2-1; D possibly corresponds to TRBD1 (5 bases). Germline values: CDR1 MNHNS, CDR2 SASEGT. Trimming cost V 3 bases and J 1 base, with 10 bases left between them. The CDR3 totals 15 residues.

The chain couples TRBV5-1 to TRBJ2-7; 7 nucleotides match TRBD2. The CDR3 length is 12 residues. Trimming at V came to 3 bases and at J to 10 bases, leaving 7 bases not matched to a gene. Germline V gene sequence: CDR1 SGHRS, CDR2 YFSETQ. The CDR3 sequence: CASSWGGSDQYF. The CDR3 nucleotides are TGCGCCAGCAGCTGGGGAGGGTCTGATCAGTACTTC. The whole variable domain, filled in from reference TRBV5-1 and TRBJ2-7, reads KAGVTQTPRYLIKTRGQQVTLSCSPISGHRSVSWYQQTPGQGLQFLFEYFSETQRNKGNFPGRFSGRQFSNSRSEMNVSTLELGDSALYLCASSWGGSDQYFGPGTRLTVT.

This clonotype was picked up many times. The CDR3, as DNA: TGTGCCAGTAGTCCACGACAGGGCGGGGAGCAATGGCCCCAGCATTTT. This encodes CASSPRQGGEQWPQHF. The chain links TRBV19 to TRBJ1-5; TRBD1 matches 7 bases. V was pared by 5 bases and J by 9 bases, with 16 bases of the junction left unmatched. This CDR3 contains 16 residues. CDR1 is LNHDA, CDR2 SQIVND, per germline (reference sequence).

The chain joins TRBV7-2 to TRBJ2-7; D might be TRBD1 (6 bases). The V gene's germline CDR1 is SGHTA and CDR2 FQGNSA. The CDR3 is 15 residues long. V was cut by 10 bases and J by 2 bases, with 21 bases left in between. DNA of the CDR3: TGTGCCACCCAACCATCCCGACAGGCCGCCTACGAGCAGTACTTC. Encoded protein: CATQPSRQAAYEQYF.

V gene TRBV6-5 combines with J gene TRBJ2-3, with a possible D match to TRBD1 (5 bases). Trimming left V 7 bases short and J 0 bases short, with 11 bases between. Germline CDR1 and CDR2: MNHEY and SVGAGI. The CDR3 runs 14 residues. The CDR3 here is CASKTGTSTDTQYF. The CDR3 nucleotides are TGTGCCAGCAAAACAGGAACTAGCACAGATACGCAGTATTTT.

This rearrangement joins TRBV5-6 to TRBJ1-5; D may be TRBD1 (5 bases). This CDR3 comprises 17 residues. Trimming took 0 bases from V and 0 from J, leaving 13 bases between them. From germline, CDR1 is SGHDT and CDR2 YYEEEE. This CDR3 reads CASSLGGKGGSNQPQHF. CDR3 coding DNA: TGTGCCAGCAGCTTGGGGGGGAAAGGTGGTAGCAATCAGCCCCAGCATTTT.

This sequence joins TRBV19 and TRBJ2-7; 9 nucleotides match TRBD1. CDR3 size: 14 residues. The V segment lost 6 bases and the J segment 3 bases; nucleotides outside the gene matches: 6. Germline V gives CDR1 LNHDA, CDR2 SQIVND (reference sequence). The CDR3 DNA sequence: TGTGCCAGTAGGAGGTACAGGGGGCACTACGAGCAGTACTTC. Protein: CASRRYRGHYEQYF.